This T cell receptor beta chain emerged from a study of T cell responses to AZD1222 COVID-19 vaccine. Regarding the study as a whole: Seropositivity was recorded at baseline in only a handful of AZD1222 recipients. Clonal diversity was possibly underestimated; the donors were predominantly white British and more often female. Nearly half of spike-specific TCRs reportedly target unmutated variant regions.

Trimming shortened V by 5 bases and J by 2 bases, and 9 bases separated the two germline ends. CDR3 length equals 13 residues. Germline loops: CDR1 LNHDA, CDR2 SQIVND (reference sequence). Details on this clone: Its antigen remains unidentified.

TCRdb keeps only in-frame clones here, not all; method: immunoSEQ multiplex PCR. The sample records 120,000 or so clones, around nine tenths being singletons. The receptor comes from an adult in good health. The rearrangement joins TRBV19 to TRBJ1-2, with D uncertain. The sample in question was peripheral blood, obtained on day 0 of AZD1222 vaccination. The CDR3 sequence is CASSAGLNYGYTF. CDR3 sequence (DNA): TGTGCCAGTAGTGCCGGACTCAACTATGGCTACACCTTC.